One sample yielded the 11 T cell receptor beta chains listed below, sequenced in a study of blood T cell repertoires in COVID-19. Only in-frame clones appear in the TCRdb table, and some are missing; sequencing was by immunoSEQ multiplex PCR. The table includes 89,000 or so clones, approximately 85% detected once. The sequenced sample consisted of peripheral blood. These receptors were collected from a human donor in a cohort sampled during active COVID-19.

This clone was detected only once. V usage is TRBV18 and J usage is TRBJ2-5; 7 nucleotides match TRBD1. CDR3 length: 14 amino acids. The germline V gene encodes CDR1 KGHSH and CDR2 LQKENI. V lost 3 bases to trimming and J lost 4 bases; unmatched junction nucleotides: 5. The CDR3 region is CASSPRTGGETQYF. For the CDR3, the DNA is TGTGCCAGCTCACCCCGGACAGGCGGAGAGACCCAGTACTTC. Together with reference TRBV18 and TRBJ2-5, the CDR3 gives the full variable domain: NAGVMQNPRHLVRRRGQEARLRCSPMKGHSHVYWYRQLPEEGLKFMVYLQKENIIDESGMPKERFSAEFPKEGPSILRIQQVVRGDSAAYFCASSPRTGGETQYFGPGTRLLVL.

This sequence joins TRBV9 and TRBJ2-3; 8 nucleotides agree with TRBD2. Germline CDR1 SGDLS, CDR2 YYNGEE. The CDR3 extends over 16 amino acids. V trimming: 3 bases; J trimming: 6 bases; junction bases outside the gene matches: 12. This chain's CDR3 is CASSATGGGGLDTQYF. CDR3 DNA sequence: TGTGCCAGCAGCGCCACCGGAGGCGGGGGGCTGGATACGCAGTATTTT.

The V call is TRBV6-1, the J call TRBJ2-4; D is possibly TRBD2 (5 bases). Germline V lookup: CDR1 MNHNS, CDR2 SASEGT. The V gene lost 4 bases and the J gene lost 0 bases, with 19 bases spanning the gap. The CDR3 contains 18 residues. The CDR3 DNA reads as TGTGCCAGCAGTGTAACGGGCAACGGGGTTGTAGCCAAAAACATTCAGTACTTC. This translates into CASSVTGNGVVAKNIQYF.

This chain links TRBV9 with TRBJ2-6, with 9 bases that match TRBD1. J gave up 0 bases and V 3 bases, and 4 bases lay outside the gene matches. Germline CDR1 SGDLS, CDR2 YYNGEE. The CDR3 runs 17 residues. In DNA form, the CDR3 reads TGTGCCAGCAGCGAGCCGGGACAGGGCTCTGGGGCCAACGTCCTGACTTTC. Encoded protein: CASSEPGQGSGANVLTF.

This clone was observed many times. This sequence joins TRBV11-2 and TRBJ2-2; TRBD2 aligns across 10 bases. From germline, CDR1 is SGHAT and CDR2 FQNNGV. CDR3 size: 16 residues. V gave up 3 bases and J gave up 5 bases; unmatched junction bases: 6. The CDR3 is CASSLALAGRTGELFF. The CDR3 DNA reads as TGTGCCAGCAGCTTGGCACTAGCGGGACGAACCGGGGAGCTGTTTTTT.

The chain employs TRBV25-1 and TRBJ2-7; D is possibly TRBD2 (5 bases). There are 15 residues in the CDR3. V was clipped by 8 bases and J by 0 bases, with 17 bases between them. From germline, CDR1 is MGHDK and CDR2 SYGVNS. The CDR3 region has the DNA TGTGCCAGCCAAGGACTCAAATTTAGCTCCTACGAGCAGTACTTC. Translation gives CASQGLKFSSYEQYF.

The chain joins TRBV29-1 to TRBJ2-7; weak D call: TRBD1 (5 bases). The CDR3 is made up of 13 amino acids. The V gene lost 6 bases and the J gene lost 3 bases, with 15 bases spanning the gap. In germline, CDR1 is SQVTM, CDR2 ANQGSEA. CDR3 sequence reads: CSVLLLDSYEQYF. The CDR3 DNA is TGCAGCGTCCTCTTACTCGACAGCTACGAGCAGTACTTC.

The chain links TRBV6-2 or TRBV6-3 to TRBJ2-5; maybe TRBD1 (6 bases). This CDR3 spans 15 amino acids. V shed 2 bases and J shed 1 base, with 11 bases lying between them. Germline V gene sequence: CDR1 MNHEY, CDR2 SVGEGT. The CDR3 DNA sequence: TGTGCCAGCAGTTACACCCGACAGGTCCAAGAGACCCAGTACTTC. Its protein product is CASSYTRQVQETQYF.

The CDR3, as DNA: TGTGCCAGCAGCTCAAACCGCGGAGGGGCGGGAGGCTACACCTTC. Its translation is CASSSNRGGAGGYTF. The rearrangement links TRBV7-8 to TRBJ1-2; possibly TRBD1 for D (5 bases). In germline, CDR1 is SGHVS, CDR2 FQNEAQ. V lost 4 bases to trimming and J lost 8 bases, with 20 bases between them. The CDR3 extends over 15 amino acids.

This clone has a single count. V and J are TRBV24-1 and TRBJ1-1; 7 bases map to TRBD1. The CDR3 sequence is 15 residues long. The germline gives CDR1 KGHDR, CDR2 SFDVKD. Trimming cost V 4 bases and J 5 bases; bases outside gene matches: 9. Here the CDR3 DNA reads TGTGCCACCAGTGACAACAGGGGCCCTATAACTGAAGCTTTCTTT. Its translation: CATSDNRGPITEAFF.

This clone was counted once. The genes are TRBV5-4 and TRBJ2-7; D unclear. Trimming cost V 0 bases and J 0 bases, with 13 bases left between them. Per the germline V gene, CDR1 is SGHNT and CDR2 is YYREEE (reference sequence). This CDR3 region has 16 residues. The CDR3 bases are TGTGCCAGCAGCTTGGGAGGAATCCTGAGCTCCTACGAGCAGTACTTC. Encoded protein: CASSLGGILSSYEQYF.